One and the same sample provided the 30 T cell receptor beta chains below, sequenced in a study of blood T cells in healthy people across ages. With a J-beta primer mix and a sample-barcoded 5' primer, a second PCR ran about 7 to 12 cycles. MiXCR, applied by TCRdb to the 5' RACE reads, yields one record per CDR3 protein. The table includes over a million distinct CDR3 sequences, around 45% detected once. The sample was blood. These receptors came from a woman aged 60-75 years in good health.

V and J are TRBV6-5 and TRBJ1-4; D is undetermined. CDR3 length equals 15 residues. Per the germline V gene, CDR1 is MNHEY and CDR2 is SVGAGI. V was pared by 0 bases and J by 4 bases, with 9 bases between. The CDR3 sequence is CASSYSLGINEKLFF. The CDR3 coding sequence is TGTGCCAGCAGTTACTCCCTGGGAATTAATGAAAAACTGTTTTTT.

CDR3 DNA: TGCGCCAGCAGCTTCGGCGACAGGGGCCTCGAGCAGTACTTC. Amino acids: CASSFGDRGLEQYF. The rearrangement links TRBV5-1 to TRBJ2-7; 8 nucleotides line up with TRBD1. Germline V gene sequence: CDR1 SGHRS, CDR2 YFSETQ. V was clipped by 2 bases and J by 6 bases; unmatched bases: 7. The CDR3 runs 14 residues. The whole variable domain, remainder taken from reference TRBV5-1 and TRBJ2-7, is KAGVTQTPRYLIKTRGQQVTLSCSPISGHRSVSWYQQTPGQGLQFLFEYFSETQRNKGNFPGRFSGRQFSNSRSEMNVSTLELGDSALYLCASSFGDRGLEQYFGPGTRLTVT.

This clonotype was observed many times. The CDR3 sequence: CASSLGLANNEQFF. The CDR3 nucleotides read TGTGCCAGCAGCTTGGGACTAGCGAACAATGAGCAGTTCTTC. The J gene is TRBJ2-1, the V gene TRBV7-2; 10 nucleotides agree with TRBD2. The CDR3 has 14 residues. Germline loops: CDR1 SGHTA, CDR2 FQGNSA. Trimming cost V 3 bases and J 5 bases; bases outside gene matches: 1.

The rearrangement uses TRBV28 and TRBJ2-7; D might be TRBD1 (5 bases). This CDR3 comprises 11 residues. With 9 bases removed from V and 3 bases from J, the gap between germline ends came to 9 bases. The V gene's germline CDR1 is MDHEN and CDR2 SYDVKM. CDR3 nucleotide sequence: TGTGCCAGTGTCAGGGACTACGAGCAGTACTTC. It specifies CASVRDYEQYF.

V gene TRBV7-2 combines with J gene TRBJ1-2; D gene ambiguous. The CDR3 is 14 amino acids. Trimming left V 1 base short and J 0 bases short, with 6 bases between. The germline gives CDR1 SGHTA, CDR2 FQGNSA. CDR3 residues: CASSLGFSNYGYTF. CDR3 nucleotide sequence: TGTGCCAGCAGCTTAGGATTCTCTAACTATGGCTACACCTTC. Based on the CDR3 plus reference TRBV7-2 and TRBJ1-2, the full variable domain is GAGVSQSPSNKVTEKGKDVELRCDPISGHTALYWYRQSLGQGLEFLIYFQGNSAPDKSGLPSDRFSAERTGGSVSTLTIQRTQQEDSAVYLCASSLGFSNYGYTFGSGTRLTVV.

J is TRBJ1-1 and V is TRBV4-2; D is undetermined. V was pared by 5 bases and J by 4 bases, with 14 bases between. Germline V gene sequence: CDR1 LGHNA, CDR2 YNFKEQ. CDR3 length: 14 amino acids. The CDR3 DNA is TGTGCCAGCAGCTCGTGGACGGTGGGCACTGAAGCTTTCTTT. Its protein product is CASSSWTVGTEAFF.

The chain links TRBV19 to TRBJ1-5; no definite D call. The CDR3 spans 16 residues. The germline CDR1 and CDR2 sequences are LNHDA and SQIVND (reference sequence). V was shortened by 0 bases and J by 2 bases, with 11 bases between the two germline ends. CDR3 bases: TGTGCCAGTAGTATAGATCTTCCGGGCCGCAATCAGCCCCAGCATTTT. Its translation is CASSIDLPGRNQPQHF.

The V and J genes are TRBV7-3 and TRBJ2-5; the match to TRBD1 covers 10 bases. The CDR3 extends over 14 amino acids. Germline V gives CDR1 SGHTA, CDR2 FQGTGA. The trim removed 5 bases at V and 5 bases at J, leaving 5 bases unmatched. This CDR3 reads CASSPGTGAETQYF. DNA for the CDR3: TGTGCCAGCAGCCCGGGGACAGGGGCGGAGACCCAGTACTTC.

Points on this clonotype: This likely comes from a read error, as the CDR3 has no conserved phenylalanine or tryptophan at its end. V and J are TRBV12-3 or TRBV12-4 and TRBJ2-1; maybe TRBD2 (5 bases). The CDR3 loop spans 11 amino acids. V was clipped by 3 bases and J by 8 bases, with 5 bases between them. The CDR3 here is CASSLGDEQFS. For the CDR3, the DNA is TGTGCCAGCAGTTTGGGAGATGAGCAGTTCTCC.

The rearrangement joins TRBV20-1 to TRBJ2-7; 8 bases line up with TRBD2. This CDR3 comprises 14 residues. V was clipped by 6 bases and J by 4 bases; unmatched bases: 11. Germline V lookup: CDR1 DFQATT, CDR2 SNEGSKA (reference sequence). The CDR3 is CSARGGTLVYEQYF. For the CDR3, the DNA is TGCAGTGCACGGGGGGGGACACTAGTATACGAGCAGTACTTC.

This clonotype was observed once. This chain links TRBV4-1 with TRBJ2-1; a possible D gene is TRBD2 (6 bases). Looked up from germline, CDR1 is MGHRA and CDR2 is YSYEKL. The CDR3 has 15 amino acids. Trimming cost V 2 bases and J 8 bases, with 16 bases left between them. CDR3 nucleotide sequence: TGCGCCAGCAGCCAAAGGTGGAATCGACTAGATGAGCAGTTCTTC. Its protein is CASSQRWNRLDEQFF.

This clonotype was counted ten times or more. V and J are TRBV20-1 and TRBJ2-7; 10 bases are shared with TRBD2. Trimming took 6 bases from V and 4 from J; bases not matched to a gene: 3. The germline gives CDR1 DFQATT, CDR2 SNEGSKA (reference sequence). CDR3 length equals 12 residues. This CDR3 is CSAETSGYEQYF. The CDR3 DNA reads as TGCAGTGCAGAGACTAGCGGGTACGAGCAGTACTTC.

The chain couples TRBV5-1 to TRBJ2-3, with 10 bases lining up with TRBD2. The CDR3 is 17 residues long. Germline lookup yields CDR1 SGHRS and CDR2 YFSETQ. With V trimmed by 0 bases and J by 3 bases, 7 bases remained unmatched. The CDR3 DNA follows: TGCGCCAGCAGCTTGGGATTAGCGGGAGGACGGACAGATACGCAGTATTTT. Encoded protein: CASSLGLAGGRTDTQYF.

The rearrangement joins TRBV20-1 to TRBJ2-1, with TRBD1 matching 10 bases. CDR1 is DFQATT, CDR2 SNEGSKA, per germline (reference sequence). V lost 7 bases to trimming and J lost 4 bases; unmatched junction nucleotides: 4. The CDR3 spans 13 residues. The DNA of the CDR3 is TGCAGTGGGACAGGGGGGGGATACAATGAGCAGTTCTTC. It specifies CSGTGGGYNEQFF.

The chain employs TRBV4-1 and TRBJ2-3, with D perhaps TRBD1 (5 bases). The germline V gene encodes CDR1 MGHRA and CDR2 YSYEKL. The V gene lost 11 bases and the J gene lost 6 bases, with 24 bases spanning the gap. CDR3 size: 15 residues. CDR3 nucleotides: TGCGCCTGCAACCAAGGTGACAGACCCATGGATACGCAGTATTTT. Residues: CACNQGDRPMDTQYF.

V gene TRBV6-1 combines with J gene TRBJ1-2; D call uncertain. The CDR3 has 10 amino acids. From germline, CDR1 is MNHNS and CDR2 SASEGT. V dropped 3 bases and J dropped 7 bases, with 3 bases sitting between them. CDR3 in DNA: TGTGCCAGCAGTGAGGCTGGCTACACCTTC. This sequence encodes CASSEAGYTF.

The chain is built from TRBV29-1 and TRBJ2-1, with D perhaps TRBD2 (5 bases). The germline gives CDR1 SQVTM, CDR2 ANQGSEA. Trimming stripped 3 bases from V and 4 bases from J, with 13 bases between. This CDR3 comprises 14 residues. This chain's CDR3 is CSVEWASWYNEQFF. The CDR3 bases are TGCAGCGTTGAGTGGGCTAGCTGGTACAATGAGCAGTTCTTC.

V and J are TRBV20-1 and TRBJ2-3; D ambiguous. V was clipped by 1 base and J by 4 bases, with 9 bases between them. Germline V lookup: CDR1 DFQATT, CDR2 SNEGSKA (reference sequence). This CDR3 contains 13 residues. Here the CDR3 reads CSARVPHADTQYF. CDR3 nucleotides: TGCAGTGCTAGAGTTCCGCACGCAGATACGCAGTATTTT.

V is TRBV15 and J is TRBJ2-3; 10 nucleotides align to TRBD1. CDR3 length: 15 residues. The germline CDR1 and CDR2 sequences are LNHNV and YYDKDF (reference sequence). V was pared by 4 bases and J by 1 base, with 2 bases of the junction left unmatched. Here the CDR3 DNA reads TGTGCCACCAGCAAAGGGACAGGGGGCACAGATACGCAGTATTTT. It yields the protein CATSKGTGGTDTQYF.

This chain joins TRBV11-2 and TRBJ2-3; D remains ambiguous. CDR3 length equals 15 residues. Between the trimmed V and J ends, which lost 1 base and 2 bases, there was a span of 10 bases. In germline, CDR1 is SGHAT, CDR2 FQNNGV. The CDR3: CASSLVDPATDTQYF. CDR3 in DNA: TGTGCCAGCAGCTTAGTTGACCCAGCCACAGATACGCAGTATTTT.

This clonotype was counted only a few times. Here the CDR3 reads CSATGEQETQYF. CDR3 nucleotide sequence: TGCAGCGCGACAGGGGAACAGGAGACCCAGTACTTC. V is TRBV29-1 and J is TRBJ2-5; 8 nucleotides match TRBD1. The V gene end was trimmed by 7 bases and the J gene end by 5 bases; junction bases not matched to a gene: 6. The length of the CDR3 is 12 residues. Germline assignment: CDR1 SQVTM and CDR2 ANQGSEA.

This clonotype was found a few times. V usage is TRBV24-1 and J usage is TRBJ2-6; 8 bases line up with TRBD2. CDR1 KGHDR and CDR2 SFDVKD come from the germline V gene. V lost 3 bases to trimming and J lost 1 base; unmatched junction nucleotides: 1. This CDR3 contains 16 residues. The CDR3 reads CATSDPGGSGANVLTF. The CDR3 DNA follows: TGTGCCACCAGTGATCCGGGGGGGTCTGGGGCCAACGTCCTGACTTTC.

The table lists this clonotype with a few counts. The V gene is TRBV13, the J gene TRBJ1-1, with 7 bases fitting TRBD1. Germline V gives CDR1 PRHDT, CDR2 FYEKMQ (reference sequence). This CDR3 spans 15 amino acids. V trimming: 1 base; J trimming: 5 bases; junction bases outside the gene matches: 7. Written as DNA, the CDR3 is TGTGCCAGCAGCTTAGCGTCCAGGGGGTTTACTGAAGCTTTCTTT. Protein product: CASSLASRGFTEAFF. Filled out from reference TRBV13 and TRBJ1-1, the complete variable domain reads AAGVIQSPRHLIKEKRETATLKCYPIPRHDTVYWYQQGPGQDPQFLISFYEKMQSDKGSIPDRFSAQQFSDYHSELNMSSLELGDSALYFCASSLASRGFTEAFFGQGTRLTVV.

This clonotype was seen a few times. The genes are TRBV20-1 and TRBJ2-3, with D maybe TRBD2 (5 bases). Germline assignment: CDR1 DFQATT and CDR2 SNEGSKA (reference sequence). This CDR3 is 14 amino acids long. The V gene lost 3 bases and the J gene lost 0 bases, with 10 bases spanning the gap. CDR3 loop: CSASEGGSTDTQYF. In DNA, the CDR3 is TGCAGTGCTAGTGAAGGCGGGAGCACAGATACGCAGTATTTT.

The V gene is TRBV7-2, the J gene TRBJ2-7; the match to TRBD2 covers 10 bases. Trimming removed 2 bases from V and 6 bases from J; junction bases left unmatched: 7. The CDR3 totals 15 residues. Germline CDR1 SGHTA, CDR2 FQGNSA. CDR3 amino acids: CASSLMSGRAREQYF. The CDR3 DNA sequence: TGTGCCAGCAGCTTAATGAGCGGGAGGGCTCGCGAGCAGTACTTC.

The chain has TRBV29-1 and TRBJ2-1, with D possibly TRBD1 on 6 matching bases. V was trimmed by 6 bases and J by 0 bases, leaving 18 bases between them. This CDR3 contains 16 residues. Germline lookup yields CDR1 SQVTM and CDR2 ANQGSEA. The CDR3 is CSVQGVAGSSYNEQFF. The DNA of the CDR3 is TGCAGCGTACAGGGAGTAGCAGGGAGCTCCTACAATGAGCAGTTCTTC.

The rearrangement joins TRBV15 to TRBJ2-5; the D is unclear. V gave up 0 bases and J gave up 1 base, with 6 bases separating them. Germline V gene sequence: CDR1 LNHNV, CDR2 YYDKDF (reference sequence). The CDR3 has 14 amino acids. Written as DNA, the CDR3 is TGTGCCACCAGCAGAGATTTACCCCAAGAGACCCAGTACTTC. It codes for CATSRDLPQETQYF.

This chain uses TRBV29-1 with TRBJ2-7; 13 bases match TRBD2. The CDR3 has 16 amino acids. V dropped 1 base and J dropped 2; count of bases not matched to a gene: 5. CDR1 SQVTM and CDR2 ANQGSEA come from the germline V gene. CDR3 in DNA: TGCAGCGTTGAAGGACTAGCGGGAGGTCAAGCCTACGAGCAGTACTTC. Translated, it gives CSVEGLAGGQAYEQYF.

V usage is TRBV27 and J usage is TRBJ2-5, with D perhaps matching TRBD2 (5 bases). The DNA end is a closer match to TRBJ2-7, so the J assignment may be wrong. CDR1 MNHEY and CDR2 SMNVEV come from the germline V gene (reference sequence). The CDR3 is made up of 18 amino acids. The CDR3 bases are TGTGCCAGCAGTTTATACCCTACAGCGGTCCTTAATTCTAACGAGCAGTACTTC. Residues: CASSLYPTAVLNSNEQYF.

DNA of the CDR3: TGTGCCAGCAGGGAGGAGGGAGAGTACAATGAGCAGTTCTTC. Protein sequence: CASREEGEYNEQFF. The gene calls are TRBV7-8 and TRBJ2-1, with D possibly TRBD2 on 6 matching bases. This CDR3 has 14 residues. V lost 6 bases to trimming and J lost 4 bases, with 13 bases between them. Germline CDR1 and CDR2: SGHVS and FQNEAQ.